This T cell receptor (beta chain) was identified in a study of blood T cell dynamics during melanoma immunotherapy. Time point defined: week 3, after first cycle of checkpoint inhibitor. Apart from a couple of fast progressors, RECIST 1.1 response was judged 12 weeks post-infusion. The CDR3 length is 14 residues. The germline V and J ends were trimmed by 1 base and 3 bases, with 9 bases remaining between them. The germline gives CDR1 SGHVS, CDR2 FQNEAQ. A fixed DNA input of roughly 0.35 ug was used per bulk PBMC sample. This table comes from immunoSEQ multiplex PCR, and its TCRdb copy is limited to in-frame clones, with some not included. The data contain roughly 4,600 clones, around 76% of them singletons.

The sample consisted of blood, taken from a patient treated with checkpoint blockade. This clonotype was obtained from a human donor with melanoma. The V gene is TRBV7-8, the J gene TRBJ2-5; D is uncertain. Written as DNA, the CDR3 is TGTGCCAGCAGCTTAGTAGAGACCAAAGAGACCCAGTACTTC. Its translation is CASSLVETKETQYF.